This T cell receptor (beta chain) was found in a study of shared clonotypes between healthy human individuals. Study at large: The study used three CD4 naive, three CD4 memory, two CD8 naive and one CD8 memory plate per donor.

The CDR3 runs 15 residues. Germline assignment: CDR1 SNHLY and CDR2 FYNNEI. V dropped 8 bases and J dropped 1 base, with 17 bases sitting between them. Cells designated naive CD8 were CD45RO-negative and were positively selected for CCR7, with terminally differentiated effector memory CD45RA+ cells excluded. Data came from immunoSEQ multiplex PCR; TCRdb stores just in-frame clones and leaves some out. Here the sample spans roughly 2 million clones, about 95% being singletons. The chain links TRBV2 to TRBJ1-1; D gene uncertain. Sequencing used naive CD8+ T cells sorted from blood. The sequence was collected from a man younger than 35 in good health. The DNA of the CDR3 is TGTGCCAGCGACGCCCGGACGCCTGCGAACACTGAAGCTTTCTTT. Translation: CASDARTPANTEAFF.